Listed below are T cell receptor beta chains from one sample, sequenced in a study of control samples from healthy donors and cancer patients. This table comes from immunoSEQ multiplex PCR, and its TCRdb copy is limited to in-frame clones, with some not included. The sample carries under 150,000 clones, 89% recorded once. Sequencing was done on a sample of blood. Receptors were obtained from a man aged 25-45 years in good health. Both conserved end residues are part of each CDR3. D genes are given only for firm matches. Not every row has a clone size; where given, it reads once, few, many or a size class.

V: TRBV5-5
J: TRBJ2-3
size: .
D: .
DNA: TGTGCCCTGGGGGATGGTACTCACACAGATACGCAGTATTTT
CDR3: CALGDGTHTDTQYF

V: TRBV7-7
J: TRBJ2-1
size: once
D: .
DNA: TGTGCTAGCAGCTTAGATAGCTACGGCGAGCAGTTCTTC
CDR3: CASSLDSYGEQFF

V: TRBV29-1
J: TRBJ2-3
size: .
D: TRBD1
DNA: TGCAGCGTTGGCACAGGGGGCCCCACAGATACGCAGTATTTT
CDR3: CSVGTGGPTDTQYF

V: TRBV6-2/TRBV6-3
J: TRBJ2-7
size: .
D: TRBD1
DNA: TGTGCCAGCAGTCGTCTTACGTTACGGGACAGGGCCCACGAGCAGTACTTC
CDR3: CASSRLTLRDRAHEQYF

V: TRBV9
J: TRBJ2-1
size: .
D: TRBD2
DNA: TGTGCCAGCAGCGTAGCTCCTAGCGGGAGTGGGTCCTACAATGAGCAGTTCTTC
CDR3: CASSVAPSGSGSYNEQFF

V: TRBV3-1/TRBV3-2
J: TRBJ2-5
size: .
D: .
DNA: TGTGCCAGCAGCCAAGATCGGGTGGCAGACCAAGAGACCCAGTACTTC
CDR3: CASSQDRVADQETQYF

V: TRBV7-9
J: TRBJ1-5
size: .
D: TRBD1
DNA: TGTGCCAGCCGCGGCAGGGGGGCTCAGCCCCAGCATTTT
CDR3: CASRGRGAQPQHF

V: TRBV2
J: TRBJ1-6
size: .
D: .
DNA: TGTGCCAGCAGTGACCCAGGGAATTCACCCCTCCACTTT
CDR3: CASSDPGNSPLHF

V: TRBV3-1/TRBV3-2
J: TRBJ2-3
size: .
D: .
DNA: TGTGCCAGCAGCCAGATAGATACGCAGTATTTT
CDR3: CASSQIDTQYF

V: TRBV11-3
J: TRBJ2-3
size: .
D: TRBD2
DNA: TGTGCCAGCAGCCTACTACGAATTGCTAGCGGGACCACAGATACGCAGTATTTT
CDR3: CASSLLRIASGTTDTQYF

V: TRBV14
J: TRBJ1-1
size: .
D: .
DNA: TGTGCCAGCAGCCAAGACTTGGGAGTTGAAGCTTTCTTT
CDR3: CASSQDLGVEAFF

V: TRBV3-1/TRBV3-2
J: TRBJ2-3
size: .
D: .
DNA: TGTGCCAGCAGCGCCCGCGGGACCCGAAGGGGCACAGATACGCAGTATTTT
CDR3: CASSARGTRRGTDTQYF

V: TRBV5-1
J: TRBJ2-7
size: once
D: TRBD1
DNA: TGCGCCAGCAGCGCCGGACAGGGTCTGTACGAGCAGTACTTC
CDR3: CASSAGQGLYEQYF